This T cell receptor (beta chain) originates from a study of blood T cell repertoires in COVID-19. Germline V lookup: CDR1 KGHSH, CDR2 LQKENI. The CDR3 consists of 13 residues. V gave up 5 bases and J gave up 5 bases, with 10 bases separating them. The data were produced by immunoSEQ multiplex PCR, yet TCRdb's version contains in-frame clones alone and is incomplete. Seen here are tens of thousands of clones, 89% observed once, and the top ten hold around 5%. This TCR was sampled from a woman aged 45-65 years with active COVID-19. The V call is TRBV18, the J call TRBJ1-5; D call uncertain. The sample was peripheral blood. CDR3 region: CASSSEFHQPQHF. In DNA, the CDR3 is TGTGCCAGCTCATCGGAGTTTCATCAGCCCCAGCATTTT.